The source of this T cell receptor beta chain is a study of identical twins. TCRdb recomputed calls from the 5' RACE reads with MiXCR, one row per CDR3 protein. The sample records about 450,000 distinct CDR3 sequences, about 18% being singletons. Germline V CDR1 and CDR2: DFQATT, SNEGSKA (reference sequence). V was shortened by 3 bases and J by 1 base, with 10 bases between the two germline ends. The CDR3 covers 13 residues. Healthy Caucasians, and only they, were the donors. The V gene is TRBV20-1, the J gene TRBJ2-7, with D possibly being TRBD2 (6 bases). This clonotype originated in a man aged 50 to 60 in good health. Material for sequencing was naive T cells sorted from blood. CDR3 sequence reads: CSARASVSYEQYF. The CDR3 DNA reads as TGCAGTGCTAGGGCTAGCGTATCCTACGAGCAGTACTTC.